The 27 T cell receptor beta chains reported below all come from one sample, sequenced in a study of T-cell reconstitution after alpha-beta-depleted transplantation in children. Unique molecular identifiers tagged the TCRbeta library. A single record per CDR3 protein comes from TCRdb applying MiXCR to the PCR reads. The sample has about 500,000 distinct CDR3 sequences; 11% are singletons. The source material was PBMCs, mostly from graft donor cells, sampled 180 days after TCRalphabeta/CD19-depleted stem cell transplant. These receptors were collected from a female patient aged 2-15 years who had a stem cell transplant for aplastic anemia, so the T cells may come from the graft donor.

This clonotype was recorded many times. The rearrangement uses TRBV7-9 and TRBJ1-6; 12 bases fit TRBD1. The CDR3 is made up of 15 amino acids. V lost 5 bases and J lost 13; bases outside the gene matches: 9. Germline assignment: CDR1 SEHNR and CDR2 FQNEAQ (reference sequence). CDR3 nucleotides: TGTGCCAGCAGCCCAACGGGACAGGGGGCGCCTCCCCTCCACTTT. Its protein product is CASSPTGQGAPPLHF.

The chain has TRBV27 and TRBJ2-7, with TRBD2 matching over 8 bases. Germline trimming cut 2 bases from V and 2 bases from J; bases unmatched to any gene: 8. The germline V gene encodes CDR1 MNHEY and CDR2 SMNVEV (reference sequence). The CDR3 consists of 16 residues. CDR3 in DNA: TGTGCCAGCAGTTTAATCCCCAGCGGGAGCACCTACGAGCAGTACTTC. It translates to CASSLIPSGSTYEQYF.

V is TRBV20-1 and J is TRBJ2-3; TRBD2 matches 12 bases. Germline CDR1 is DFQATT and CDR2 is SNEGSKA (reference sequence). This CDR3 spans 14 amino acids. V lost 4 bases, J lost 4 bases, and 3 bases stayed unmatched. Written as DNA, the CDR3 is TGCAGTGCTACGACTAGCGGGAGATCAGATACGCAGTATTTT. It specifies CSATTSGRSDTQYF.

This clonotype has more than one count but fewer than ten. The chain carries TRBV6-2 or TRBV6-3 and TRBJ2-1; 11 bases align to TRBD2. Looked up from germline, CDR1 is MNHEY and CDR2 is SVGEGT. V gave up 0 bases and J gave up 9 bases; unmatched junction bases: 10. The CDR3 consists of 17 residues. For the CDR3, the DNA is TGTGCCAGCAGTTACTCTATTACTAGCGGGAGTTTCGGTGAGCAGTTCTTC. Protein product: CASSYSITSGSFGEQFF.

The chain is built from TRBV19 and TRBJ2-1; TRBD1 matches at 10 bases. V gave up 5 bases and J gave up 3 bases; unmatched junction bases: 7. The germline gives CDR1 LNHDA, CDR2 SQIVND (reference sequence). The CDR3 runs 16 residues. The CDR3 DNA follows: TGTGCCAGTAGTCGCTTGAGGACAGGGGGCTACAATGAGCAGTTCTTC. Amino acids: CASSRLRTGGYNEQFF.

This clonotype was detected only a few times. V usage is TRBV5-1 and J usage is TRBJ2-7, with D perhaps being TRBD1 or TRBD2 (5 bases each). The CDR3 loop spans 16 amino acids. V lost 4 bases, J lost 2 bases, and 19 bases lay in between. Germline CDR1 reads SGHRS; CDR2 reads YFSETQ. Here the CDR3 reads CASSLNRDGRTYEQYF. DNA for the CDR3: TGCGCCAGCAGCCTTAACCGGGACGGTAGGACCTACGAGCAGTACTTC.

This chain's CDR3 is CASSSLWGGSTDTQYF. The CDR3 coding sequence is TGTGCCAGCAGCAGCCTTTGGGGGGGGAGCACAGATACGCAGTATTTT. The chain uses TRBV7-2 and TRBJ2-3, with TRBD2 matching 7 bases. V was pared by 5 bases and J by 0 bases, with 8 bases of the junction left unmatched. The length of the CDR3 is 16 residues. CDR1 and CDR2 (germline): SGHTA, FQGNSA.

V and J are TRBV30 and TRBJ2-4; 10 nucleotides agree with TRBD1. Germline V gene sequence: CDR1 GTSNPN, CDR2 SVGIG (reference sequence). This CDR3 region has 13 residues. Trimming took 5 bases from V and 7 from J; bases not matched to a gene: 5. CDR3 DNA sequence: TGTGCCTGGGACAGGGGGCAGGTGAACATTCAGTACTTC. As protein: CAWDRGQVNIQYF. Full variable domain (outside the CDR3, taken from reference TRBV30 and TRBJ2-4): SQTIHQWPATLVQPVGSPLSLECTVEGTSNPNLYWYRQAAGRGLQLLFYSVGIGQISSEVPQNLSASRPQDRQFILSSKKLLLSDSGFYLCAWDRGQVNIQYFGAGTRLSVL.

This clonotype was seen a handful of times. The rearrangement uses TRBV11-2 and TRBJ2-7; 12 positions match TRBD2. The CDR3 runs to 17 residues. J was trimmed by 1 base and V by 5 bases; bases with no gene match: 9. The germline V gene has CDR1 SGHAT and CDR2 FQNNGV. Here the CDR3 DNA reads TGTGCCAGCAGCCCCACAGGGACTAGCGGGTTTTCCTACGAGCAGTACTTC. This codes for CASSPTGTSGFSYEQYF.

The V gene is TRBV7-3, the J gene TRBJ2-1, with 14 bases identical to TRBD2. The J segment lost 3 bases and the V segment lost 7 bases, leaving 23 bases of the junction unmatched. CDR1 is SGHTA and CDR2 is FQGTGA in the germline V gene. The CDR3 has 22 amino acids. In nucleotides, the CDR3 is TGTGCCAGCACCTTCACCGAGGGACTAGCGGGAGTCGGGTCGCAATTCTACAATGAGCAGTTCTTC. This sequence encodes CASTFTEGLAGVGSQFYNEQFF.

The rearrangement uses TRBV9 and TRBJ2-3; 11 nucleotides agree with TRBD2. The CDR3 runs 19 residues. With 4 bases clipped from V and 2 bases from J, the junction kept 15 bases outside the gene matches. The germline V gene has CDR1 SGDLS and CDR2 YYNGEE. CDR3 sequence (DNA): TGTGCCAGCAGCCTCACCATAATTCTAGCGGGAGGATTCACAGATACGCAGTATTTT. Residues: CASSLTIILAGGFTDTQYF.

The sample holds many counts of this clonotype. The genes are TRBV4-2 and TRBJ2-2; D is unclear. Germline lookup yields CDR1 LGHNA and CDR2 YNFKEQ. The length of the CDR3 is 15 residues. Trimming left V 0 bases short and J 0 bases short, with 5 bases between. The DNA for the CDR3 is TGTGCCAGCAGCCAAGATCCCGCGAACACCGGGGAGCTGTTTTTT. Its protein product is CASSQDPANTGELFF.

This clonotype came up a few times. The chain carries TRBV18 and TRBJ1-3, with D uncertain. Germline V gene data show CDR1 as KGHSH and CDR2 as LQKENI. V was clipped by 0 bases and J by 3 bases, with 0 bases between them. The CDR3 runs 12 residues. The CDR3 DNA follows: TGTGCCAGCTCACCACCTGGAAACACCATATATTTT. Amino acid sequence: CASSPPGNTIYF.

The rearrangement uses TRBV6-1 and TRBJ1-1, with unresolved D. The CDR3 has 13 amino acids. Trimming pared 6 bases from V and 8 bases from J, leaving 16 bases between. Germline V gene data show CDR1 as MNHNS and CDR2 as SASEGT. CDR3 DNA: TGTGCCAGCAGGCCCCCTTCGCATCGAGAAGCTTTCTTT. This translates into CASRPPSHREAFF.

This clonotype was seen a handful of times. This chain uses TRBV15 with TRBJ2-7; D may be TRBD2 (6 bases). Trimming took 3 bases from V and 0 from J, leaving 12 bases between them. The CDR3 length is 15 residues. Germline V gene data show CDR1 as LNHNV and CDR2 as YYDKDF (reference sequence). CDR3 region: CATSSPGLASYEQYF. The CDR3 DNA reads as TGTGCCACCAGCAGCCCGGGACTGGCCTCCTACGAGCAGTACTTC.

The table lists this clonotype with a few counts. The chain recombines TRBV3-1 with TRBJ2-1; no clear D gene. Trimming stripped 0 bases from V and 4 bases from J, with 13 bases between. Germline-derived CDR1 and CDR2 are LGHDT and YNNKEL (reference sequence). The CDR3 sequence is 16 residues long. In DNA form, the CDR3 reads TGTGCCAGCAGCCAAGAGCCGAGTCCCCGTTACAATGAGCAGTTCTTC. Its protein is CASSQEPSPRYNEQFF.

This clonotype was detected a few times. V is TRBV21-1 and J is TRBJ2-5. TRBV21-1 is a pseudogene segment. The CDR3 sequence is 15 residues long. The CDR3 reads CASSKVIKHAETQYF. CDR3 bases: TGTGCCAGCAGCAAAGTAATCAAGCATGCGGAGACCCAGTACTTC.

This clonotype was detected a few times. The J gene is TRBJ2-7, the V gene TRBV27, with 13 positions matching TRBD2. The CDR3 consists of 15 residues. V was pared by 2 bases and J by 6 bases, with 4 bases of the junction left unmatched. Germline V gene sequence: CDR1 MNHEY, CDR2 SMNVEV (reference sequence). CDR3 sequence reads: CASSLTSGRASEQYF. The CDR3 DNA reads as TGTGCCAGCAGTTTAACTAGCGGGAGGGCATCCGAGCAGTACTTC.

This chain uses TRBV11-2 with TRBJ2-4, with 10 positions matching TRBD1. Germline values: CDR1 SGHAT, CDR2 FQNNGV. V was pared by 1 base and J by 4 bases, with 10 bases of the junction left unmatched. This CDR3 has 18 amino acids. Here the CDR3 DNA reads TGTGCCAGCAGCTTAGTGGCTAGAGGGACAGGGGAGAAAAACATTCAGTACTTC. Translated, it gives CASSLVARGTGEKNIQYF.

This chain joins TRBV28 and TRBJ1-5; 8 bases agree with TRBD1. The V gene end was trimmed by 4 bases and the J gene end by 3 bases; junction bases not matched to a gene: 5. This CDR3 is built from 15 residues. Germline V gene lookup returns CDR1 MDHEN and CDR2 SYDVKM. This CDR3 reads CASSSRTGTNQPQHF. As DNA, the CDR3 is TGTGCCAGCAGTTCCAGGACAGGGACCAATCAGCCCCAGCATTTT.

This clonotype was found many times. V usage is TRBV3-1 and J usage is TRBJ2-7, with 9 bases lining up with TRBD2. The CDR3 is made up of 14 amino acids. V was pared by 3 bases and J by 2 bases, with 2 bases of the junction left unmatched. CDR1 LGHDT and CDR2 YNNKEL come from the germline V gene (reference sequence). The CDR3 reads CASSHLAGPYEQYF. CDR3 coding DNA: TGTGCCAGCAGCCACCTAGCGGGACCCTACGAGCAGTACTTC.

The chain links TRBV4-3 to TRBJ2-1, with 16 nucleotides matching TRBD2. With 4 bases clipped from V and 7 bases from J, the junction kept 7 bases outside the gene matches. The CDR3 loop spans 17 amino acids. Germline CDR1 is LGHNA and CDR2 is YSLEER. The CDR3 sequence is CASSPGTSGRACNEQFF. Written as DNA, the CDR3 is TGCGCCAGCAGCCCAGGGACTAGCGGGAGGGCTTGTAATGAGCAGTTCTTC.

The CDR3 is CASSLVWVSNQPQHF. The DNA of the CDR3 is TGTGCCAGCAGTTTAGTGTGGGTAAGCAATCAGCCCCAGCATTTT. The chain combines TRBV12-3 or TRBV12-4 with TRBJ1-5; D is undetermined. The CDR3 is 15 amino acids. Trimming cost V 1 base and J 1 base, with 8 bases left between them.

Only a few counts were recorded for this clonotype. The chain links TRBV6-2 or TRBV6-3 to TRBJ2-7; D is possibly TRBD2 (5 bases). In germline, CDR1 is MNHEY, CDR2 SVGEGT. CDR3 length equals 15 residues. The ends were cut back, 5 bases at V and 1 base at J, with 15 bases in the middle. CDR3 nucleotides: TGTGCCAGCAGTGTGCGGGCAAGGCGGTCCTACGAGCAGTACTTC. Its translation: CASSVRARRSYEQYF.

This clonotype was picked up a small number of times. The chain couples TRBV29-1 to TRBJ2-1, with D possibly matching TRBD2 (5 bases). Germline CDR1 SQVTM, CDR2 ANQGSEA. The germline V and J ends were trimmed by 4 bases and 0 bases, with 10 bases remaining between them. The CDR3 length is 14 residues. CDR3 DNA sequence: TGCAGCGTTGTGGGCGGGCACTCCTACAATGAGCAGTTCTTC. Its protein product is CSVVGGHSYNEQFF.

The DNA for the CDR3 is TGCAGCGTTGATGGGGGGCGTGAAAAACTGTTTTTT. This codes for CSVDGGREKLFF. The chain employs TRBV29-1 and TRBJ1-4; weak D call: TRBD1 (6 bases). V shed 3 bases and J shed 7 bases, with 9 bases lying between them. CDR1 and CDR2 from the germline V gene are SQVTM and ANQGSEA. The CDR3 has 12 amino acids.

The V call is TRBV5-1, the J call TRBJ2-7; D not certain. Germline loops: CDR1 SGHRS, CDR2 YFSETQ. This CDR3 is 13 amino acids long. V lost 0 bases, J lost 4 bases, and 8 bases lay in between. As DNA, the CDR3 is TGCGCCAGCAGCTTGGGCTTCGGGTACGAGCAGTACGTC. Protein: CASSLGFGYEQYV.